This TCR beta chain was observed in a study of blood T cell repertoires in COVID-19. About the study: The study drew acute and convalescent COVID-19 samples from the United States, Italy and Spain.

In the authors' methods: Estimation of nucleated cell counts was performed using reference gene primer amplification. Sequencing was performed with immunoSEQ multiplex PCR; in TCRdb, only in-frame clones are kept and a portion is missing. That table is the source of V, J and clone size, and D and trimming were worked out from the DNA. The data show approximately 290,000 clones, about 89% seen once. The CDR3 spans 14 residues. The germline V and J ends were trimmed by 4 bases and 4 bases, with 14 bases remaining between them. The germline V gene has CDR1 SGHRS and CDR2 YFSETQ. V usage is TRBV5-1 and J usage is TRBJ2-5; D possibly corresponds to TRBD1 (5 bases). The sequence derives from a man aged 30-40 years with acute or convalescent COVID-19. What was sequenced was peripheral blood. The CDR3 nucleotides are TGCGCCAGCAGCAAAGGACAAGTCCGAGAGACCCAGTACTTC. Its protein product is CASSKGQVRETQYF.